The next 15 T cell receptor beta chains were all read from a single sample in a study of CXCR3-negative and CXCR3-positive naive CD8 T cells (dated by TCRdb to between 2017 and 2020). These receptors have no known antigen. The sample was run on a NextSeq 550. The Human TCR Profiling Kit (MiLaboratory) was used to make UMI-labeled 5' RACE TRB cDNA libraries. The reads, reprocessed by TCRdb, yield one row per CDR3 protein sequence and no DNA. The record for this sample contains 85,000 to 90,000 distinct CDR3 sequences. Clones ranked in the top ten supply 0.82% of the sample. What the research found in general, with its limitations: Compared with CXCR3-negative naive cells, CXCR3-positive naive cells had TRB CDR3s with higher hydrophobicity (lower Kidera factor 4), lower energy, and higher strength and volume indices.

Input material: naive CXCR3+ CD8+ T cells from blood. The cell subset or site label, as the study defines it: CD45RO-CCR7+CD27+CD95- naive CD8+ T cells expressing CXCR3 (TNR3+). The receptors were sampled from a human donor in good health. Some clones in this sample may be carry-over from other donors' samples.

The CDR3 loop is CASSSGPIDMFYTF. The rearrangement joins TRBV27 to TRBJ1-2. This CDR3 spans 14 amino acids. Germline V gene sequence: CDR1 MNHEY, CDR2 SMNVEV (reference sequence).

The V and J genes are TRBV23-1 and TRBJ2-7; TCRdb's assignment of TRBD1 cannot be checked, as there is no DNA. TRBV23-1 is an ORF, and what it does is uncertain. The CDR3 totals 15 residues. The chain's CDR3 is CASSPPGRESYEQYF.

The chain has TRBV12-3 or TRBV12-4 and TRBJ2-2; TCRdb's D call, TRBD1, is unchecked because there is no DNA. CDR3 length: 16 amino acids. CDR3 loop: CASSPGDPGRTGELFF.

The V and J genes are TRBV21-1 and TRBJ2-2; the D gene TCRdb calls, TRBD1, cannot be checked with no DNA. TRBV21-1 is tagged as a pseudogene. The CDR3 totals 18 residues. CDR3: CASSMKNRGRPSTGERFF.

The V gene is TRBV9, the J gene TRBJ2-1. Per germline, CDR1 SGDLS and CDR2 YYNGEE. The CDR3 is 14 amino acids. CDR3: CASSVGAQYNEQFF.

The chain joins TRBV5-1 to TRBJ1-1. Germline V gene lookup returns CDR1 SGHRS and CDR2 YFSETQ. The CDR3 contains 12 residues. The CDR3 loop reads CASSKDYTEAFF.

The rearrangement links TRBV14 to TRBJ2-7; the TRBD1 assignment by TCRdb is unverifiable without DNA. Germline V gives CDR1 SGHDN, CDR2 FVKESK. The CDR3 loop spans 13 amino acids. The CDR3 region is CASSAGRGNEQYF.

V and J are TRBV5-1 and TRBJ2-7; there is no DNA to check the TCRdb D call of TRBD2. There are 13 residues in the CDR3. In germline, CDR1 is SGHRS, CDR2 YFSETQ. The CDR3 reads CASSPAGSYEQYF.

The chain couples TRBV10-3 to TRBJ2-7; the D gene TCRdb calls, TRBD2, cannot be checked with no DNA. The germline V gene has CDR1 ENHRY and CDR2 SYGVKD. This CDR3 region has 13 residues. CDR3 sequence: CAIGPGREGEQYF.

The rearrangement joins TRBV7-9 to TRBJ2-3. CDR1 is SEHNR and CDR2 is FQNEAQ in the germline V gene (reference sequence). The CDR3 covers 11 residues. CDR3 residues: CASSLLDTQYF.

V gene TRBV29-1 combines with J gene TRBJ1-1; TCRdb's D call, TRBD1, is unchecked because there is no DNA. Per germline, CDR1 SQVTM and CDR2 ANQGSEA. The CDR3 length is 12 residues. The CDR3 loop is CSANTGLPEAFF.

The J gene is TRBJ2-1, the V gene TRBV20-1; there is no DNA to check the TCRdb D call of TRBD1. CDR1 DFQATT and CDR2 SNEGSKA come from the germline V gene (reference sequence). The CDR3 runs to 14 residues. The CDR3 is CSAIPGQGYNEQFF.

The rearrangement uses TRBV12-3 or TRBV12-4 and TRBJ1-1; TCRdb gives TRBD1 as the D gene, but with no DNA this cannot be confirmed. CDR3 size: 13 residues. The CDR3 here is CASTPTGYAEAFF.

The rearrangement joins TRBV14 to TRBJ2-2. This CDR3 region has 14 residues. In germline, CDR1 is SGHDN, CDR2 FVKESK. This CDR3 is CASSPAVSTGELFF.

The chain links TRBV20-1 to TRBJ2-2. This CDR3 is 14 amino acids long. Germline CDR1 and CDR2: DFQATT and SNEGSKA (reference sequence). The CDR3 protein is CSAREESWTGELFF.